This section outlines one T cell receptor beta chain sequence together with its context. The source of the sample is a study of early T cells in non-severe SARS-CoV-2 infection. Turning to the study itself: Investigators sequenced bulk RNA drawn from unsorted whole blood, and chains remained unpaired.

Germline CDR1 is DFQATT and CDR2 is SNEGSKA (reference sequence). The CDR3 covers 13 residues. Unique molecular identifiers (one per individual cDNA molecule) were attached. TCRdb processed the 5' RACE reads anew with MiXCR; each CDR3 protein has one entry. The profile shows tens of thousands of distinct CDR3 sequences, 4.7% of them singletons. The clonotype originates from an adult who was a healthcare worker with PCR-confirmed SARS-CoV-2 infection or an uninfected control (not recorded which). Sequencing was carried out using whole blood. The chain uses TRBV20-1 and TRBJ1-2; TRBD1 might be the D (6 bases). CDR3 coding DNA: TGCAGCCTTGGGGACAACTACGGCTATGGCTACACCTTC. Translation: CSLGDNYGYGYTF.